This T cell receptor (beta chain) was identified in a study of T cells after yellow fever vaccination. A single record per CDR3 protein comes from TCRdb applying MiXCR to the 5' RACE reads. The sample lists 300,000 to 350,000 distinct CDR3 sequences, 7% to 10% occurring once. Comments on this clonotype: Its antigen remains unknown.

Points from the study as a whole: The secondary response peaked faster, at day 5 versus 15, but was weaker. Most clones from primary vaccination resurfaced after the booster (under 97% CD4, around 90% CD8).

V was clipped by 3 bases and J by 7 bases, with 12 bases between them. CDR3 length equals 14 residues. CDR1 and CDR2 (germline): MNHEY, SVGAGI. The sequencing used PBMCs, collected 45 days after the first yellow fever vaccination. V usage is TRBV6-5 and J usage is TRBJ1-4, with D unclear. The sequence derives from a man aged 18-30 years who received the YFV17D yellow fever vaccine. The CDR3 region has the DNA TGTGCCAGCAGTTATAGTACCCTATCTGAAAAACTGTTTTTT. Translation: CASSYSTLSEKLFF.